The 10 T cell receptor beta chains presented below share a single source sample, sequenced in a study of T-cell memory formation after mild COVID-19. One entry per CDR3 protein results from TCRdb running MiXCR on the 5' RACE reads. This sample has hundreds of thousands of distinct CDR3 sequences, with around a sixth found just once. The sample consisted of PBMCs or a T cell subset sorted from them (not recorded which). These receptors came from a man between 18 and 29 years old who had mild COVID-19 (a few samples of this study predate the infection). Cell type and time point are not known.

This clonotype was seen repeatedly, ten times or more. As DNA, the CDR3 is TGTGCCAGCAGCTTAGATCGGACAGGTTACAATGAGCAGTTCTTC. Translating gives CASSLDRTGYNEQFF. The chain uses TRBV11-2 and TRBJ2-1; TRBD1 matches 7 bases. The CDR3 sequence is 15 residues long. With 0 bases clipped from V and 4 bases from J, the junction kept 3 bases outside the gene matches. Looked up from germline, CDR1 is SGHAT and CDR2 is FQNNGV.

The rearrangement uses TRBV5-6 and TRBJ1-2; 7 bases align to TRBD1. This CDR3 contains 15 residues. Germline CDR1 and CDR2: SGHDT and YYEEEE. The junction had 6 bases not matched to a gene; V was cut back by 4 bases and J by 0 bases. Here the CDR3 DNA reads TGTGCCAGCAGCCAGCCGGGACAGACTAACTATGGCTACACCTTC. The encoded protein is CASSQPGQTNYGYTF. Based on the CDR3 plus reference TRBV5-6 and TRBJ1-2, the full variable domain is DAGVTQSPTHLIKTRGQQVTLRCSPKSGHDTVSWYQQALGQGPQFIFQYYEEEERQRGNFPDRFSGHQFPNYSSELNVNALLLGDSALYLCASSQPGQTNYGYTFGSGTRLTVV.

V and J are TRBV18 and TRBJ1-1, with D possibly TRBD1 on 6 matching bases. The germline gives CDR1 KGHSH, CDR2 LQKENI. The CDR3 length is 15 residues. Between the trimmed V and J ends, which lost 0 bases and 2 bases, there was a span of 10 bases. CDR3 nucleotide sequence: TGTGCCAGCTCACCACCGAGGACAGCCAACACTGAAGCTTTCTTT. It specifies CASSPPRTANTEAFF.

This clonotype has only a few counts. The rearrangement uses TRBV12-5 and TRBJ2-1; 9 bases align to TRBD2. V lost 6 bases, J lost 5 bases, and 8 bases stayed unmatched. This CDR3 region has 15 residues. Germline-derived CDR1 and CDR2 are LGHNT and FRNRAP. CDR3 residues: CASGAAGGQNNEQFF. For the CDR3, the DNA is TGTGCTAGTGGCGCGGCGGGGGGGCAAAACAATGAGCAGTTCTTC.

The rearrangement uses TRBV11-2 and TRBJ2-3; tentatively, D is TRBD1 (5 bases). Germline V gene sequence: CDR1 SGHAT, CDR2 FQNNGV. The CDR3 contains 13 residues. With 5 bases removed from V and 6 bases from J, the gap between germline ends came to 12 bases. The CDR3 coding sequence is TGTGCCAGCAGCCCAGGGATTTCGGATACGCAGTATTTT. This translates into CASSPGISDTQYF.

This clonotype was seen a handful of times. The chain is built from TRBV5-1 and TRBJ2-5; 10 nucleotides line up with TRBD1. The CDR3 covers 15 residues. Trimming took 5 bases from V and 1 from J; bases not matched to a gene: 5. Germline V gene sequence: CDR1 SGHRS, CDR2 YFSETQ. CDR3 residues: CASRTGTGVQETQYF. The CDR3 nucleotides are TGCGCCAGCAGAACCGGGACAGGGGTCCAAGAGACCCAGTACTTC. Full variable domain (remainder filled in from reference TRBV5-1 and TRBJ2-5): KAGVTQTPRYLIKTRGQQVTLSCSPISGHRSVSWYQQTPGQGLQFLFEYFSETQRNKGNFPGRFSGRQFSNSRSEMNVSTLELGDSALYLCASRTGTGVQETQYFGPGTRLLVL.

The sample holds a few counts of this clonotype. The rearrangement joins TRBV2 to TRBJ2-1, with D possibly matching TRBD2 (5 bases). This CDR3 is 12 amino acids long. The V gene lost 8 bases and the J gene lost 5 bases, with 10 bases spanning the gap. From germline, CDR1 is SNHLY and CDR2 FYNNEI. Here the CDR3 DNA reads TGTGCCAGCCGAGGAGCGGACAATGAGCAGTTCTTC. Protein product: CASRGADNEQFF.

This chain joins TRBV20-1 and TRBJ2-3, with D maybe TRBD1 (6 bases). The V and J ends lost 1 base and 1 base respectively, with 9 bases between them. CDR3 length: 14 amino acids. Germline CDR1 reads DFQATT; CDR2 reads SNEGSKA (reference sequence). The CDR3 loop reads CSARVGTRTDTQYF. CDR3 DNA: TGCAGTGCTAGAGTGGGGACACGCACAGATACGCAGTATTTT.

This clonotype was seen at least ten times. The chain uses TRBV7-3 and TRBJ2-7, with TRBD1 as a possible D gene (5 bases). Germline assignment: CDR1 SGHTA and CDR2 FQGTGA. The V and J ends lost 2 bases and 3 bases respectively, with 11 bases between them. The CDR3 extends over 14 amino acids. Written as DNA, the CDR3 is TGTGCCAGCAGCTTACACCCAGGGCGCTACGAGCAGTACGTC. Amino acid sequence: CASSLHPGRYEQYV.

The sample holds many counts of this clonotype. CDR3 region: CASSQDSELFF. The CDR3, as DNA: TGCGCCAGCAGCCAAGATTCGGAGCTGTTTTTT. V is TRBV4-1 and J is TRBJ2-2; D ambiguous. V gave up 0 bases and J gave up 10 bases, with 3 bases separating them. There are 11 residues in the CDR3. Germline values: CDR1 MGHRA, CDR2 YSYEKL.